This T cell receptor beta chain was found in a study of T-cell reconstitution after alpha-beta-depleted transplantation in children (dated by TCRdb to 2016 to 2018). Context from the whole study: T-cell immune reconstitution after TCRalphabeta/CD19-depleted allogeneic hematopoietic cell transplantation in children was quantitatively tracked in the study by means of TCR repertoire profiling.

The library came from PCR. The reads were generated on an Illumina HiSeq 2500. Molecular barcoding was employed in the preparation of TCR libraries, with unique molecular identifiers being used to normalize TCRbeta repertoire quantification. TCRdb reran the public reads through fastp at Q25 and MiXCR, keeping productive beta chains. A single entry per CDR3 protein holds the most common genes and DNA from its merged rows. This sample lists hundreds of thousands of distinct CDR3 sequences; around 12% were detected once. Roughly 0.84% of the sample belongs to the ten largest clones. V is pared back by 6 bases and J by 5 bases, with 8 bases lying between the germline termini. The CDR3 holds 12 amino acids from the cysteine to the phenylalanine. Just CDR3 DNA is preserved here, 36 bases in frame from base 1. The germline V gene (reference sequence) specifies SGHKS as CDR1 and YYEKEE as CDR2. The treatment or condition label of this sample denotes: allogeneic hematopoietic cell transplantation with graft depleted of TCRalphabeta T cells and CD19 B cells. The transplant recipients were children given TCRalphabeta/CD19-depleted allogeneic hematopoietic cell grafts.

Broad study findings and their caveats: In some patients, the high TCRbeta diversity seen at day 60 was put down to recipient T cells and intrathymic progenitors that had survived conditioning. The frequencies of hyperexpanded clones fell over the following months, and after one year, T-cell counts and TCRbeta diversity were mostly attributed to newly produced T cells. About two months after transplant, the apparently early recovery of alphabetaT-cell counts reportedly depended on just several hundred clones that had expanded rapidly and came from non-depleted graft cells.

Ten or more counts support this clonotype. Its antigen is currently not known. No much larger clone exists at a distance of one base, and base qualities are not known. This TCR came from a girl between 2 and 10 years old with congenital amegakaryocytic thrombocytopenia, due to receive a stem cell transplant. The input for sequencing was PBMCs, taken before TCRalphabeta/CD19-depleted stem cell transplant. The V and J genes are TRBV5-5 and TRBJ2-2; the D gene is possibly TRBD1 or TRBD2, each agreeing over 5 bases. The base sequence is TGTGCCAGCACTGGGGGAACCGGGGAGCTGTTTTTT. Translated, it reads CASTGGTGELFF. The entire variable domain, with the stretches around the CDR3 drawn from the reference TRBV5-5 and TRBJ2-2 proteins, is DAGVTQSPTHLIKTRGQQVTLRCSPISGHKSVSWYQQVLGQGPQFIFQYYEKEERGRGNFPDRFSARQFPNYSSELNVNALLLGDSALYLCASTGGTGELFFGEGSRLTVL.